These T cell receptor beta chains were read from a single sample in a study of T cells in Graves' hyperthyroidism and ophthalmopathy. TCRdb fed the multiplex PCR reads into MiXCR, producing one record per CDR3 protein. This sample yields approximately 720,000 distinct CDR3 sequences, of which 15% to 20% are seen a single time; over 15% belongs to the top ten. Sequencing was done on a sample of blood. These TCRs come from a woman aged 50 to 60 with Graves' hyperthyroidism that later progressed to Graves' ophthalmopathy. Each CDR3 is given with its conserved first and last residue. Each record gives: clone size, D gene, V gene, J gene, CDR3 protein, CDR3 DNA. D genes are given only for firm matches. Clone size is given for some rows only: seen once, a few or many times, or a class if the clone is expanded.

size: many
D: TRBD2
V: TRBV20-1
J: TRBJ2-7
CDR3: CSARTSGGTYEQYF
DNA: TGCAGTGCGCGGACTAGCGGGGGAACCTACGAGCAGTACTTC

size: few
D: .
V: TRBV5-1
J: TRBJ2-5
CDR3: CASTGLLETQYF
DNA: TGCGCCAGCACGGGACTCCTAGAGACCCAGTACTTC

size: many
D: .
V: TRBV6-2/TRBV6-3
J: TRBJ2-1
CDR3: CASSYPSWGVYNEQFF
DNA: TGTGCCAGCAGTTACCCGTCTTGGGGAGTATACAATGAGCAGTTCTTC

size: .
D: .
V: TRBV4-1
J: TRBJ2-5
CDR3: CASSQEAQGVQETQYF
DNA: TGCGCCAGCAGCCAAGAAGCGCAGGGAGTACAAGAGACCCAGTACTTC

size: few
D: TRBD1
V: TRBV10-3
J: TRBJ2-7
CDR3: CAISDGTDYEQYF
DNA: TGTGCCATCAGTGACGGGACAGACTACGAGCAGTACTTC

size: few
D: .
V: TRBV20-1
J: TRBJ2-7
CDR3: CSARGGVNAYEQYF
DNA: TGCAGTGCTAGAGGCGGGGTTAATGCCTACGAGCAGTACTTC

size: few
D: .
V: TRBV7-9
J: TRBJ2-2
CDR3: CASSDDGYTGELFF
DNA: TGTGCCAGCAGCGATGATGGGTACACCGGGGAGCTGTTTTTT

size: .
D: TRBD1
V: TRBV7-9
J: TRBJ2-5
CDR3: CASTPTGSPQETQYF
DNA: TGTGCCAGCACCCCGACAGGGAGTCCCCAAGAGACCCAGTACTTC

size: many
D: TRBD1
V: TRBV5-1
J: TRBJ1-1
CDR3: CASSTDRGWISDAFF
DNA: TGCGCCAGCAGCACCGACAGGGGATGGATATCTGACGCTTTCTTT

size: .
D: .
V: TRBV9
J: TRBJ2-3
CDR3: CASRGGISTDTQYF
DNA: TGTGCCAGTCGAGGGGGGATCAGCACAGATACGCAGTATTTT

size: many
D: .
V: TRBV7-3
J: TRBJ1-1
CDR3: CASSEVPGIRHTEAFF
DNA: TGTGCCAGCAGCGAGGTGCCAGGAATAAGGCACACTGAAGCTTTCTTT

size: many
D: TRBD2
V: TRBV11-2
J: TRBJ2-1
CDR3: CASSLSSGGAVGWNEQFF
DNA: TGTGCCAGCAGCTTATCTAGCGGGGGGGCGGTCGGATGGAATGAGCAGTTCTTC

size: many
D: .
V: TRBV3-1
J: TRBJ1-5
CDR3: CASSPSVGGHQPQHF
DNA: TGTGCCAGCAGCCCCTCGGTGGGGGGCCATCAGCCCCAGCATTTT

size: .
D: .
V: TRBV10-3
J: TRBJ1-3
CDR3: CAISEHRERTNTIYF
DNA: TGTGCCATCAGTGAGCACAGGGAGAGGACGAACACCATATATTTT

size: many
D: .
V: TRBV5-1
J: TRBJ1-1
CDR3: CASKNLGGTEAFF
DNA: TGCGCCAGCAAAAATTTAGGGGGGACTGAAGCTTTCTTT

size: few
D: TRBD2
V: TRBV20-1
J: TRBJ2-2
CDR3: CSARNGRGPGELFF
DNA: TGCAGTGCTAGGAACGGGAGGGGACCCGGGGAGCTGTTTTTT

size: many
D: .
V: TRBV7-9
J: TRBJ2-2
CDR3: CASSQIGATGELFF
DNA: TGTGCCAGCAGTCAAATAGGGGCCACCGGGGAGCTGTTTTTT

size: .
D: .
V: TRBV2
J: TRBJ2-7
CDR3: CASSDLNSKYEQYF
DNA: TGTGCCAGCAGTGACCTGAACAGCAAATACGAGCAGTACTTC

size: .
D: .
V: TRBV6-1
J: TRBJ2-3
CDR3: CASSYRKDTQYF
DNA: TGTGCCAGCAGTTATAGGAAGGATACGCAGTATTTT

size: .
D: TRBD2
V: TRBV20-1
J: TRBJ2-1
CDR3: CSARVTSGGSGGETYNEQFF
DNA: TGCAGTGCTAGAGTCACATCGGGGGGTAGCGGGGGCGAAACCTACAATGAGCAGTTCTTC

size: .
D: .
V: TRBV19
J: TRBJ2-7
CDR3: CASSGTPTYEQYF
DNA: TGTGCCAGTAGTGGGACCCCCACCTACGAGCAGTACTTC

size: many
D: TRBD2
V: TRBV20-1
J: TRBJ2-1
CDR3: CSARVWASGDLNEQFF
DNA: TGCAGTGCTAGAGTGTGGGCTAGCGGGGACCTAAATGAGCAGTTCTTC

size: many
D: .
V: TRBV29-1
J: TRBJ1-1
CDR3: CSVGLGWNTEAFF
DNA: TGCAGCGTTGGTTTGGGCTGGAACACTGAAGCTTTCTTT

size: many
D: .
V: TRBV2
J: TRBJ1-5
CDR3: CASSEKRASSNQPQHF
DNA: TGTGCCAGCAGTGAAAAGAGGGCAAGTAGCAATCAGCCCCAGCATTTT

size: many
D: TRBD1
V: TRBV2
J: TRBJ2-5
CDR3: CASSVPGQGVQETQYF
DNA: TGTGCCAGCAGTGTACCGGGACAGGGGGTCCAAGAGACCCAGTACTTC

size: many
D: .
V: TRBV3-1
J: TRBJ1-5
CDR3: CASSQDGTGPQPQHF
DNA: TGTGCCAGCAGCCAAGATGGTACAGGCCCTCAGCCCCAGCATTTT

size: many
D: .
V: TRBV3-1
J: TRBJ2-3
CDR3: CASSQDFVRQPDTQYF
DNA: TGTGCCAGCAGCCAAGATTTCGTCAGGCAACCCGATACGCAGTATTTT

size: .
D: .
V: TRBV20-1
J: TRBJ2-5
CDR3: CSADETQYF
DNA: TGCAGTGCTGATGAGACCCAGTACTTC

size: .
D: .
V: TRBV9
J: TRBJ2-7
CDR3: CASSVEGMSEQYF
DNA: TGTGCCAGCAGCGTAGAGGGGATGAGCGAGCAGTACTTC

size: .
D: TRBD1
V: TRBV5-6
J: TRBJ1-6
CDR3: CASSLANRGYSPLHF
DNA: TGTGCCAGCAGCTTGGCCAACAGGGGTTATTCACCCCTCCACTTT

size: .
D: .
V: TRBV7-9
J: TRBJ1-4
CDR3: CASSYGGANEKLFF
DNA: TGTGCCAGCAGCTACGGGGGGGCCAATGAAAAACTGTTTTTT

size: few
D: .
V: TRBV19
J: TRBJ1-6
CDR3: CASSPQVGTSPLHF
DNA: TGTGCCAGTAGTCCGCAGGTTGGGACTTCACCCCTCCACTTT

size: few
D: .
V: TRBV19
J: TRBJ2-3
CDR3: CASTAGGDTQYF
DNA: TGTGCCAGTACCGCAGGTGGGGATACGCAGTATTTT

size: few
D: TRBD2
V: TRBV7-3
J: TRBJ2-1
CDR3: CASSTGLAGKSDEQFF
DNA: TGTGCCAGCAGCACCGGACTAGCGGGGAAGAGCGATGAGCAGTTCTTC

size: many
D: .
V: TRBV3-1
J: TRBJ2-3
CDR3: CASSQDLGLADTQYF
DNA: TGTGCCAGCAGCCAAGATCTGGGTCTCGCAGATACGCAGTATTTT

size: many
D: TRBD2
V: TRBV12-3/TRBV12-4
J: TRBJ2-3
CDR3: CASSSAGTSGTDTQYF
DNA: TGTGCCAGCAGTTCCGCCGGGACTAGCGGCACAGATACGCAGTATTTT

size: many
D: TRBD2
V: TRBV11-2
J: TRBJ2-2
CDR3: CASSPAWGGNTGELFF
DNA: TGTGCCAGCAGCCCCGCTTGGGGGGGGAACACCGGGGAGCTGTTTTTT

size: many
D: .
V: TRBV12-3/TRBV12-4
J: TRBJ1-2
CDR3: CASSFSQRGNYGYTF
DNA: TGTGCCAGCAGTTTCAGTCAGCGAGGAAACTATGGCTACACCTTC

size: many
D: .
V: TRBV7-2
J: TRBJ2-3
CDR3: CASSSGWGSGTDTQYF
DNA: TGTGCCAGCAGCTCAGGTTGGGGTTCTGGCACAGATACGCAGTATTTT

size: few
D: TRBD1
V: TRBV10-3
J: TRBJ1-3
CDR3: CATNDRGGGNTIYF
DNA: TGTGCCACCAACGACAGGGGTGGTGGAAACACCATATATTTT